This T cell receptor beta chain was documented in a study of resident and recirculating memory T cells in vitiligo. General study findings and limits: Non-conserved TCRs across sites and patients suggested distinct clones per lesion. No unique dominant TCR clone was found in vitiligo lesions.

The CDR3 consists of 15 residues. The V gene's germline CDR1 is SNHLY and CDR2 FYNNEI. Trimming at V came to 6 bases and at J to 2 bases, leaving 9 bases not matched to a gene. To note about this clone: The antigen remains unidentified.

Method: immunoSEQ multiplex PCR; TCRdb's copy keeps in-frame clones and lacks some. Among tens of thousands of clones listed, approximately 91% were seen once. The source material was blood. The V call is TRBV2, the J call TRBJ2-5, with 7 bases matching TRBD1. The clonotype originates from a male donor with vitiligo. This chain's CDR3 is CASSRVGQMQETQYF. CDR3 sequence (DNA): TGTGCCAGCAGCCGAGTGGGACAGATGCAAGAGACCCAGTACTTC.